Listed below are T cell receptor beta chains from one sample, sequenced in a study of T-cell reconstitution after alpha-beta-depleted transplantation in children. TCRdb itself ran the PCR reads through MiXCR, one entry per CDR3 protein. The sample yields around 300,000 distinct CDR3 sequences, over 20% seen once. The sample was PBMCs, mostly from graft donor cells, taken 180 days after TCRalphabeta/CD19-depleted stem cell transplant. These receptors were taken from a male patient younger than 18 who had a stem cell transplant for acute lymphoblastic leukemia, so the T cells may come from the graft donor. Both conserved end residues are part of each CDR3. The D gene is left open where the match is weak.

j_gene: TRBJ2-1; len: 17; d_gene: TRBD2; v_gene: TRBV5-1; CDR3aa: CASSFPVLREGRWEQFF
j_gene: TRBJ2-2; len: 17; d_gene: TRBD2; v_gene: TRBV7-8; CDR3aa: CASSTTGLRPNTGELFF
j_gene: TRBJ1-5; len: 11; d_gene: .; v_gene: TRBV30; CDR3aa: CAWGFNQPQHF
j_gene: TRBJ2-1; len: 11; d_gene: .; v_gene: TRBV24-1; CDR3aa: CATGRDNEQFF
j_gene: TRBJ1-5; len: 16; d_gene: .; v_gene: TRBV5-1; CDR3aa: CASSLGRGPSNQPQHF
j_gene: TRBJ2-1; len: 15; d_gene: TRBD2; v_gene: TRBV24-1; CDR3aa: CATSPGLAPYNEQFF
j_gene: TRBJ2-7; len: 15; d_gene: TRBD1; v_gene: TRBV5-1; CDR3aa: CASSGWTGLSYEQYF
j_gene: TRBJ2-7; len: 15; d_gene: TRBD2; v_gene: TRBV12-3/TRBV12-4; CDR3aa: CASRVGTSGSYEQYF
j_gene: TRBJ2-1; len: 15; d_gene: .; v_gene: TRBV20-1; CDR3aa: CSARGLAFPYNEQFF
j_gene: TRBJ2-1; len: 13; d_gene: TRBD2; v_gene: TRBV15; CDR3aa: CATLAGSHNEQFF
j_gene: TRBJ2-7; len: 12; d_gene: .; v_gene: TRBV29-1; CDR3aa: CSAIQGTYEQYF
j_gene: TRBJ1-5; len: 12; d_gene: .; v_gene: TRBV24-1; CDR3aa: CATSVANQPQHF
j_gene: TRBJ2-7; len: 14; d_gene: TRBD2; v_gene: TRBV15; CDR3aa: CATSGGDSDYEQYF
j_gene: TRBJ2-3; len: 14; d_gene: .; v_gene: TRBV18; CDR3aa: CASSPPSSTDTQYF
j_gene: TRBJ2-1; len: 12; d_gene: .; v_gene: TRBV7-9; CDR3aa: CASSPRSDEQFF
j_gene: TRBJ1-1; len: 15; d_gene: .; v_gene: TRBV5-6; CDR3aa: CASSLVRGLNTEAFF
j_gene: TRBJ2-7; len: 15; d_gene: TRBD2; v_gene: TRBV3-1; CDR3aa: CASSVRLAGLYEQYF
j_gene: TRBJ2-3; len: 15; d_gene: .; v_gene: TRBV7-6; CDR3aa: CASSGYGTRGDTQYF
j_gene: TRBJ1-2; len: 12; d_gene: .; v_gene: TRBV20-1; CDR3aa: CSAARTAYGYTF
j_gene: TRBJ2-7; len: 17; d_gene: .; v_gene: TRBV7-9; CDR3aa: CASSLGDLVTGRTEQYF
j_gene: TRBJ1-1; len: 13; d_gene: .; v_gene: TRBV7-7; CDR3aa: CASSADGNTEAFF
j_gene: TRBJ1-1; len: 14; d_gene: .; v_gene: TRBV5-1; CDR3aa: CASSLTDMNTEAFF
j_gene: TRBJ2-5; len: 13; d_gene: .; v_gene: TRBV9; CDR3aa: CASSLRPEETQYF
j_gene: TRBJ2-1; len: 14; d_gene: .; v_gene: TRBV6-1; CDR3aa: CASKALVLMPLKFF
j_gene: TRBJ2-1; len: 15; d_gene: TRBD2; v_gene: TRBV19; CDR3aa: CASTPDSGVYNEQFF
j_gene: TRBJ2-1; len: 16; d_gene: TRBD2; v_gene: TRBV24-1; CDR3aa: CATSGSGSLAYNEQFF
j_gene: TRBJ2-7; len: 14; d_gene: .; v_gene: TRBV29-1; CDR3aa: CSVEIQGIPYEQYF
j_gene: TRBJ2-3; len: 16; d_gene: .; v_gene: TRBV5-5; CDR3aa: CASSWWWSRAGDTQYF
j_gene: TRBJ2-5; len: 11; d_gene: .; v_gene: TRBV29-1; CDR3aa: CSVDDVATQYF
j_gene: TRBJ1-1; len: 13; d_gene: .; v_gene: TRBV18; CDR3aa: CASSPLEHTEAFF
j_gene: TRBJ2-1; len: 17; d_gene: .; v_gene: TRBV10-2; CDR3aa: CASSENDYRGLYNEQFF
j_gene: TRBJ2-2; len: 14; d_gene: TRBD2; v_gene: TRBV5-5; CDR3aa: CASRRDYLTGELFF
j_gene: TRBJ2-3; len: 15; d_gene: TRBD2; v_gene: TRBV2; CDR3aa: CATSVTSGSGDTQYF
j_gene: TRBJ2-3; len: 16; d_gene: TRBD2; v_gene: TRBV12-3/TRBV12-4; CDR3aa: CASSFSSGRAHHTQYF
j_gene: TRBJ2-1; len: 18; d_gene: TRBD2; v_gene: TRBV12-3/TRBV12-4; CDR3aa: CASSIRPLLSGRGNEQFF
j_gene: TRBJ2-2; len: 12; d_gene: .; v_gene: TRBV29-1; CDR3aa: CSVRQFTGELFF
j_gene: TRBJ2-1; len: 13; d_gene: .; v_gene: TRBV5-6; CDR3aa: CASSLANVYEQFF
j_gene: TRBJ1-3; len: 12; d_gene: .; v_gene: TRBV6-6; CDR3aa: CATHGAGNTIYF
j_gene: TRBJ1-5; len: 14; d_gene: .; v_gene: TRBV12-3/TRBV12-4; CDR3aa: CASRAAGGNQPQHF
j_gene: TRBJ2-3; len: 15; d_gene: .; v_gene: TRBV7-2; CDR3aa: CASSFFMAGTDTQYF
j_gene: TRBJ2-1; len: 16; d_gene: TRBD2; v_gene: TRBV5-1; CDR3aa: CASSGGLAGTLNEQFF
j_gene: TRBJ2-5; len: 12; d_gene: .; v_gene: TRBV25-1; CDR3aa: CASNRGKETQYF
j_gene: TRBJ1-5; len: 14; d_gene: .; v_gene: TRBV12-3/TRBV12-4; CDR3aa: CASSLPGIGQPQHF
j_gene: TRBJ2-7; len: 15; d_gene: TRBD1; v_gene: TRBV7-2; CDR3aa: CASSHRTGGGYEQYF
j_gene: TRBJ2-5; len: 15; d_gene: .; v_gene: TRBV5-8; CDR3aa: CASSLHEGLGETQYF
j_gene: TRBJ1-2; len: 13; d_gene: .; v_gene: TRBV12-3/TRBV12-4; CDR3aa: CASSLGAVYGYTF
j_gene: TRBJ1-2; len: 15; d_gene: .; v_gene: TRBV29-1; CDR3aa: CSVSPSRTELYGYTF
j_gene: TRBJ2-7; len: 13; d_gene: .; v_gene: TRBV27; CDR3aa: CASSFSGHYEQYF
j_gene: TRBJ2-3; len: 14; d_gene: TRBD1; v_gene: TRBV10-3; CDR3aa: CAIGQGPGTDTQYF
j_gene: TRBJ1-3; len: 12; d_gene: TRBD1; v_gene: TRBV6-5; CDR3aa: CASSYADRELYF
j_gene: TRBJ1-6; len: 15; d_gene: .; v_gene: TRBV20-1; CDR3aa: CSARPGGERNSPLHF
j_gene: TRBJ2-3; len: 15; d_gene: .; v_gene: TRBV5-1; CDR3aa: CASSLGWTATDTQYF
j_gene: TRBJ2-1; len: 15; d_gene: TRBD1; v_gene: TRBV11-1; CDR3aa: CASSPQGATYNEQFF
j_gene: TRBJ2-1; len: 17; d_gene: TRBD2; v_gene: TRBV7-8; CDR3aa: CASSFTASGRAGNEQFF
j_gene: TRBJ1-6; len: 16; d_gene: .; v_gene: TRBV4-1; CDR3aa: CASSQDPQGPYSPLHF
j_gene: TRBJ2-3; len: 12; d_gene: .; v_gene: TRBV7-9; CDR3aa: CASSLDDRTQYF
j_gene: TRBJ2-3; len: 16; d_gene: .; v_gene: TRBV5-1; CDR3aa: CASSLTRGSGTDTQYF
j_gene: TRBJ1-2; len: 13; d_gene: TRBD1; v_gene: TRBV10-2; CDR3aa: CASYSGTGDGYTF
j_gene: TRBJ2-2; len: 15; d_gene: TRBD1; v_gene: TRBV28; CDR3aa: CASSRTGENTGELFF
j_gene: TRBJ2-1; len: 21; d_gene: TRBD2; v_gene: TRBV5-1; CDR3aa: CASSLAHLAGLMRSSYNEQFF